This TCR beta chain was captured by sequencing in a study of blood T cell repertoires in COVID-19. Study details: Symptom resolution, clearance, or two negative PCRs marked the recovered donors of Cohort 3. The analysed material was cDNA or gDNA that came from T cells, B-cell-depleted T cells, or PBMCs. COVID-19 samples, acute and convalescent, were from the United States, Italy and Spain.

The CDR3 covers 12 residues. The germline V gene has CDR1 LGHDT and CDR2 YNNKEL (reference sequence). Trimming pared 1 base from V and 7 bases from J, leaving 6 bases between. In the original processing: Using reference gene primer amplification, nucleated cell counts were estimated. Using immunoSEQ multiplex PCR, the repertoire was profiled, and TCRdb retains in-frame clones only, with some absent. The V and J calls and clone size come from that table; D and trimming were worked out from the DNA. In the table there are about 270,000 clones, 88% of which are singletons. The V and J genes are TRBV3-1 (or the pseudogene TRBV3-2) and TRBJ2-3; no firm D call. Sequencing was carried out using PBMCs or T cells enriched from blood (not recorded which). This clonotype was obtained from a woman aged 55-70 years in a cohort exposed to, infected with or recovered from COVID-19 (not recorded which). The CDR3 DNA follows: TGTGCCAGCAGCCAAGCAGACAATACGCAGTATTTT. Protein product: CASSQADNTQYF.